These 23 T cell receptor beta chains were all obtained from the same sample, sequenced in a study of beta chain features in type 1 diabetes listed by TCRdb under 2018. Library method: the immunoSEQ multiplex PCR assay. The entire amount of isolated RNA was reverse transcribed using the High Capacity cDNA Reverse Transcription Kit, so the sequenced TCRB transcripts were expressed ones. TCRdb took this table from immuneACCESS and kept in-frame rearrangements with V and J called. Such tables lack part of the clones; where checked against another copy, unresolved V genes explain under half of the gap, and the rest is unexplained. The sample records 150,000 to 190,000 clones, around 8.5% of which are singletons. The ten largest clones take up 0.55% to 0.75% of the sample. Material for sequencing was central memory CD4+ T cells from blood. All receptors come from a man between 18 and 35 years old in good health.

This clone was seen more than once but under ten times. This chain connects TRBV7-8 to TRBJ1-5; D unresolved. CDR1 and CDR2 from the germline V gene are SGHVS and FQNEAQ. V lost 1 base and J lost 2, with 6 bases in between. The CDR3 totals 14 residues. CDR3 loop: CASSLGLGNQPQHF. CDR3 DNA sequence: TGTGCCAGCAGCTTAGGACTAGGCAATCAGCCCCAGCATTTT.

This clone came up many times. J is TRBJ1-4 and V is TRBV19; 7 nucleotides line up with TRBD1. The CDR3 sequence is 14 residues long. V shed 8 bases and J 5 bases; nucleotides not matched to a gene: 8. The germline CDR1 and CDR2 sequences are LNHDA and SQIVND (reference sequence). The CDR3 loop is CASHTTGTNEKLFF. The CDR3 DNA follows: TGTGCCAGTCATACGACAGGGACCAATGAAAAACTGTTTTTT.

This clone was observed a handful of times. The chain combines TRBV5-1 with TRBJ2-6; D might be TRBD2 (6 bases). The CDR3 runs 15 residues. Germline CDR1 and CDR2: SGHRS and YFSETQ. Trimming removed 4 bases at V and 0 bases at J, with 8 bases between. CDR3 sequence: CASSPGLSGANVLTF. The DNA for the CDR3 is TGCGCCAGCAGCCCGGGACTCTCTGGGGCCAACGTCCTGACTTTC.

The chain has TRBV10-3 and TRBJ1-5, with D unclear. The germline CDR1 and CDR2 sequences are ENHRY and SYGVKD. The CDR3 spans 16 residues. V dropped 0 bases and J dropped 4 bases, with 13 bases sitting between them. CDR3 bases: TGTGCCATCAGTGAGTCGGAGGGAGCTAGAAATCAGCCCCAGCATTTT. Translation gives CAISESEGARNQPQHF.

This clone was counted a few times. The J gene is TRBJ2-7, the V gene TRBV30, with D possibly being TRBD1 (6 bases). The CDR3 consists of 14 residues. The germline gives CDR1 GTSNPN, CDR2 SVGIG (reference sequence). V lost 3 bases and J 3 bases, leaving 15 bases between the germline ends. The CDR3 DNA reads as TGTGCCTGGAGGGGCCGGGACAAGGGCTACGAGCAGTACTTC. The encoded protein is CAWRGRDKGYEQYF.

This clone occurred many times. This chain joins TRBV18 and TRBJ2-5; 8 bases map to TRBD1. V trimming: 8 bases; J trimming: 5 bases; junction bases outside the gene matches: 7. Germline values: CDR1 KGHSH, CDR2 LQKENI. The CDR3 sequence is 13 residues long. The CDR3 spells CASTRTGPETQYF. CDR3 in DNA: TGTGCCAGCACCCGGACAGGGCCGGAGACCCAGTACTTC.

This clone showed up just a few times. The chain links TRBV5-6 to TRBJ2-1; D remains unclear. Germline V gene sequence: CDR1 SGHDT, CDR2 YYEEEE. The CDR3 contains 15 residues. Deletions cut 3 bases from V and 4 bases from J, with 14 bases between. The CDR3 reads CASSSFSYQYNEQFF. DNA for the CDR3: TGTGCCAGCAGCTCATTCTCCTATCAATACAATGAGCAGTTCTTC. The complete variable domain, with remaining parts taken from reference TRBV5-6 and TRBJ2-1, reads DAGVTQSPTHLIKTRGQQVTLRCSPKSGHDTVSWYQQALGQGPQFIFQYYEEEERQRGNFPDRFSGHQFPNYSSELNVNALLLGDSALYLCASSSFSYQYNEQFFGPGTRLTVL.

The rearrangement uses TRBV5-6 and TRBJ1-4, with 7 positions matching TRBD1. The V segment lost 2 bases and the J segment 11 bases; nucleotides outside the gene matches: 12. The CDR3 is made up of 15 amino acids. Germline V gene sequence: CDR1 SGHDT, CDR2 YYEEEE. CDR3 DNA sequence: TGTGCCAGCAGCTTTGGGGACAGACTTGCCGGGAAACTGTTTTTT. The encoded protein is CASSFGDRLAGKLFF.

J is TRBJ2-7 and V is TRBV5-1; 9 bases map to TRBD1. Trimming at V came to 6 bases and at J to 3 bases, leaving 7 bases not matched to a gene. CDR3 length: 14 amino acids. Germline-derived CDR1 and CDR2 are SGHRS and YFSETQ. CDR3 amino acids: CASNRDRVGYEQYF. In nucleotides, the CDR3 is TGCGCCAGCAACCGGGACAGGGTGGGCTACGAGCAGTACTTC.

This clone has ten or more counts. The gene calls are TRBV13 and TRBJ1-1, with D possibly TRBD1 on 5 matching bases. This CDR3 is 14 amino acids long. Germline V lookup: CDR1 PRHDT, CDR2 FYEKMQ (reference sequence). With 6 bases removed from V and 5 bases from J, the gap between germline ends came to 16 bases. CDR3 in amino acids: CASRLLGGVTEAFF. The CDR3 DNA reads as TGTGCCAGCAGGTTACTGGGAGGGGTTACTGAAGCTTTCTTT.

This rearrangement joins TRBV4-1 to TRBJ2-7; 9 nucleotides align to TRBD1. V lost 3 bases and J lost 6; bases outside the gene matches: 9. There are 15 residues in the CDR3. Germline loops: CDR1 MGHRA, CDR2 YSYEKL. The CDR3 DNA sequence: TGCGCCAGCAGCCACGTGGGACAGGGAAAGCGCGAGCAGTACTTC. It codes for CASSHVGQGKREQYF.

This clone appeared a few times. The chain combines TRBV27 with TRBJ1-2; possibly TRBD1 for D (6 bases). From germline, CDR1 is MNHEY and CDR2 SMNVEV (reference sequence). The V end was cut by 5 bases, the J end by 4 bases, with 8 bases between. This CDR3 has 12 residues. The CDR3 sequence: CASSGQTYGYTF. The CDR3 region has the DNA TGTGCCAGCAGTGGACAGACCTATGGCTACACCTTC.

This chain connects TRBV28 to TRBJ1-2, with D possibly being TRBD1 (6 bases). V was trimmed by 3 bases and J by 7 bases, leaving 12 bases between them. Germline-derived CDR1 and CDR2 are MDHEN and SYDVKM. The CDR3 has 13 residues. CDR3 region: CASSFTGYRGYTF. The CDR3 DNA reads TGTGCCAGCAGTTTTACAGGGTATCGTGGCTACACCTTC.

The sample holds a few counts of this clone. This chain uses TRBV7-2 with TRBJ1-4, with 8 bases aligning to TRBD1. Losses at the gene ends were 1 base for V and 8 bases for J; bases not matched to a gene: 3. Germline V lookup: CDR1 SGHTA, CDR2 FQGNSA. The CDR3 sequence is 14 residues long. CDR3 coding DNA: TGTGCCAGCAGCTTAGGCAGGGGGCAGGAAAAACTGTTTTTT. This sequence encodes CASSLGRGQEKLFF.

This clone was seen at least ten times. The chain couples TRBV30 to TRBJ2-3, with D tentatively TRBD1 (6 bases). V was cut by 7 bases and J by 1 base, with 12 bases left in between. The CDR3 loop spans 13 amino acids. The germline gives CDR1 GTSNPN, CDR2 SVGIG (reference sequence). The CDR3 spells CAFSRTGTDTQYF. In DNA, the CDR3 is TGTGCCTTCTCCCGGACAGGCACAGATACGCAGTATTTT.

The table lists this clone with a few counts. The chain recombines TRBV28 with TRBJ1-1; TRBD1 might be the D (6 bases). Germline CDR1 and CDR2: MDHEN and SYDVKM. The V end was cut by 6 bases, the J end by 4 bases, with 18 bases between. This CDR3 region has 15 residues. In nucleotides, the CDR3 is TGTGCCAGCAGACCACGGACAGAGTATACCACTGAAGCTTTCTTT. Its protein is CASRPRTEYTTEAFF.

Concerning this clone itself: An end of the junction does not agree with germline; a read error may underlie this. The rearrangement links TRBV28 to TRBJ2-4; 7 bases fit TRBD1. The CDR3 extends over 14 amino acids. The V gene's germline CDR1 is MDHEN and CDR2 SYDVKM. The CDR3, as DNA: TGTGCCAGCACCCCCGGGACAGCCCAAAACATTCAGTACTTC. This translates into CASTPGTAQNIQYF.

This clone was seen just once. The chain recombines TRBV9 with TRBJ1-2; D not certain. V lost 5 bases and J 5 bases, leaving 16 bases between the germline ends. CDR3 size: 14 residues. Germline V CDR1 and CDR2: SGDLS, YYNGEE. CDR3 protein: CASSPEALSYGYTF. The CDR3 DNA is TGTGCCAGCAGTCCGGAGGCATTGAGTTATGGCTACACCTTC.

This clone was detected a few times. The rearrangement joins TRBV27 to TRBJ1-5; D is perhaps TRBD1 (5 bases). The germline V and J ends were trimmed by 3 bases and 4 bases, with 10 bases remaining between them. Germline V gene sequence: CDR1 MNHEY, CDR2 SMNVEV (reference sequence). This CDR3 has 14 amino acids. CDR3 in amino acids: CASSLVGENQPQHF. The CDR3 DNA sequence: TGTGCCAGCAGTTTGGTAGGGGAAAATCAGCCCCAGCATTTT.

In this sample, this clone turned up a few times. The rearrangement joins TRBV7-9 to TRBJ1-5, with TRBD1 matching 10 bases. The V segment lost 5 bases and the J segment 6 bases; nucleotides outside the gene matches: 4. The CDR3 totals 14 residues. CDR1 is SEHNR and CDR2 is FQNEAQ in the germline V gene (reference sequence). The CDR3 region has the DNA TGTGCCAGCAGCGCGACAGGGGGCAGTCAGCCCCAGCATTTT. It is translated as CASSATGGSQPQHF.

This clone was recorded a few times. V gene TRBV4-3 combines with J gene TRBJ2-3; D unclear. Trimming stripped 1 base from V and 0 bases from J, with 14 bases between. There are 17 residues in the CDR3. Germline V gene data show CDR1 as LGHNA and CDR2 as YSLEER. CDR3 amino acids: CASSQGKGGTSTDTQYF. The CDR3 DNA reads TGCGCCAGCAGCCAAGGAAAAGGCGGTACTAGCACAGATACGCAGTATTTT.

The CDR3 DNA reads TGTGCCAGCAGCTCTACGAGCTCCTACGAGCAGTACTTC. This encodes CASSSTSSYEQYF. V is TRBV5-4 and J is TRBJ2-5; the D is unclear. TRBJ2-7 explains the end of the DNA better; the J call may be wrong. Germline CDR1 and CDR2: SGHNT and YYREEE (reference sequence). This CDR3 spans 13 amino acids.

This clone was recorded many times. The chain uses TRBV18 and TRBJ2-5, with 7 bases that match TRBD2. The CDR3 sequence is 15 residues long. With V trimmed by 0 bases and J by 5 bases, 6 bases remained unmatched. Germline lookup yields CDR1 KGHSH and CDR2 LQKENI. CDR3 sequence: CASSPPGLTSETQYF. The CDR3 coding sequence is TGTGCCAGCTCACCACCGGGACTAACGTCCGAGACCCAGTACTTC.